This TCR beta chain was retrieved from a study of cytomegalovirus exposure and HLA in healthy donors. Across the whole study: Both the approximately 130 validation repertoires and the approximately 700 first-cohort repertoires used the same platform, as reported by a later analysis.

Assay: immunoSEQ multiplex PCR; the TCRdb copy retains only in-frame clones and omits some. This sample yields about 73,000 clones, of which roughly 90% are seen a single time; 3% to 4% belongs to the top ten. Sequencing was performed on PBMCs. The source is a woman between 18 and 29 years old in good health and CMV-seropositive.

The DNA of the CDR3 is TGCAGCGTGGGGGCCTTTGGACAGGCTAACAAGGCTGGCTATGGCTACACCTTC. Protein product: CSVGAFGQANKAGYGYTF. The chain has TRBV29-1 and TRBJ1-2, with TRBD1 matching over 7 bases. Germline V gene lookup returns CDR1 SQVTM and CDR2 ANQGSEA. Unmatched junction bases numbered 23, after V lost 6 bases and J lost 4 bases. The CDR3 spans 18 residues.